Below, 18 T cell receptor beta chains from the same sample are listed, as sequenced in a study of control samples from healthy donors and cancer patients. The repertoire was sequenced with immunoSEQ multiplex PCR; TCRdb's copy has only in-frame clones and lacks some. The sample yields some 190,000 clones, 90% to 95% seen once. The specimen sequenced was blood. These TCRs come from a man between 25 and 39 years old in good health.

The chain recombines TRBV4-2 with TRBJ1-6, with unresolved D. V lost 0 bases and J lost 9, with 12 bases in between. In germline, CDR1 is LGHNA, CDR2 YNFKEQ. This CDR3 has 15 amino acids. CDR3 sequence reads: CASSQDGGSGSPLHF. DNA for the CDR3: TGTGCCAGCAGCCAAGACGGAGGGTCGGGTTCACCCCTCCACTTT.

V is TRBV29-1 and J is TRBJ2-2; D gene ambiguous. The CDR3 runs to 15 residues. Per germline, CDR1 SQVTM and CDR2 ANQGSEA. Trimming shortened V by 1 base and J by 0 bases, and 9 bases separated the two germline ends. The CDR3: CSVEGYRSNTGELFF. The CDR3 DNA reads TGCAGCGTTGAAGGATACAGATCGAACACCGGGGAGCTGTTTTTT.

The chain couples TRBV11-2 to TRBJ1-5; 10 nucleotides match TRBD1. The ends lost 1 base at V and 4 bases at J; junction bases unmatched: 1. This CDR3 has 15 residues. CDR1 and CDR2 from the germline V gene are SGHAT and FQNNGV. The CDR3 DNA is TGTGCCAGCAGCTTAGGGACAGGGGGAAATCAGCCCCAGCATTTT. The encoded protein is CASSLGTGGNQPQHF.

This chain links TRBV6-5 with TRBJ2-5; 10 nucleotides match TRBD1. The CDR3 sequence is 15 residues long. Germline V CDR1 and CDR2: MNHEY, SVGAGI. V was clipped by 10 bases and J by 2 bases; unmatched bases: 10. The CDR3 loop is CATKGTGAPQETQYF. CDR3 nucleotides: TGTGCCACGAAGGGGACAGGGGCCCCTCAAGAGACCCAGTACTTC.

V usage is TRBV5-8 and J usage is TRBJ1-1; the D is unclear. V was cut by 5 bases and J by 3 bases, with 32 bases left in between. The CDR3 has 20 residues. Germline CDR1 reads SGHTS; CDR2 reads YDEGEE. The CDR3 nucleotides are TGTGCCAGCAGAACGGACGACCAATCGGGTCTCAACCGGGCGGACACTGAAGCTTTCTTT. Amino acid sequence: CASRTDDQSGLNRADTEAFF.

This chain links TRBV5-1 with TRBJ2-1; D call uncertain. Germline assignment: CDR1 SGHRS and CDR2 YFSETQ. The V end lost 0 bases, the J end lost 4 bases, and 5 bases lay between the germline ends. The CDR3 has 13 residues. DNA for the CDR3: TGCGCCAGCAGCTTGGAGGTGTACAATGAGCAGTTCTTC. Its protein product is CASSLEVYNEQFF.

The chain links TRBV6-1 to TRBJ1-2; TRBD1 agrees at 7 bases. V lost 1 base to trimming and J lost 1 base; unmatched junction nucleotides: 6. Germline-derived CDR1 and CDR2 are MNHNS and SASEGT. The CDR3 length is 16 residues. In DNA, the CDR3 is TGTGCCAGCAGTGAAGTCGGACAGGACCATAACTATGGCTACACCTTC. It yields the protein CASSEVGQDHNYGYTF.

This clone is a singleton in its sample. Written as DNA, the CDR3 is TGTGCCAGCAGCTTAGCGTATCAGGAGTCGGAGACCCAGTACTTC. As protein: CASSLAYQESETQYF. The chain combines TRBV7-2 with TRBJ2-5, with D hard to call. The CDR3 covers 15 residues. Trimming shortened V by 0 bases and J by 5 bases, and 13 bases separated the two germline ends. Germline V gene data show CDR1 as SGHTA and CDR2 as FQGNSA.

The chain has TRBV5-6 and TRBJ1-6; 7 bases match TRBD1. There are 18 residues in the CDR3. With V trimmed by 4 bases and J by 3 bases, 13 bases remained unmatched. Germline CDR1 and CDR2: SGHDT and YYEEEE. The CDR3 bases are TGTGCCAGCAGCGTATCCGGGACAGCCTCCCTCTATAATTCACCCCTCCACTTT. Protein: CASSVSGTASLYNSPLHF.

The V gene is TRBV3-1 (or the pseudogene TRBV3-2), the J gene TRBJ1-5; D call uncertain. The V end was cut by 7 bases, the J end by 12 bases, with 10 bases between. This CDR3 has 10 residues. Germline lookup yields CDR1 LGHDT and CDR2 YNNKEL (reference sequence). This CDR3 reads CASTPRVQHF. CDR3 nucleotides: TGTGCCAGCACCCCAAGGGTCCAGCATTTT.

Notes on this clone: The junction and the germline gene differ at one end; a read error may be behind it. The V gene is TRBV19, the J gene TRBJ1-4, with unresolved D. The CDR3 contains 15 residues. Germline lookup yields CDR1 LNHDA and CDR2 SQIVND (reference sequence). The CDR3 DNA is TGTGCTAGTAGTATAGCAGCAGGAGGCCATGAAAAACTGTTTTTT. Translation gives CASSIAAGGHEKLFF.

This chain uses TRBV3-1 (or the pseudogene TRBV3-2) with TRBJ1-2, with 7 bases lining up with TRBD1. CDR3 length: 13 amino acids. V lost 10 bases, J lost 8 bases, and 13 bases stayed unmatched. The germline V gene encodes CDR1 LGHDT and CDR2 YNNKEL (reference sequence). The CDR3 loop reads CATGREGAGGYTF. Here the CDR3 DNA reads TGTGCCACCGGGCGGGAGGGGGCAGGAGGCTACACCTTC.

The table lists this clone with a count of one. The chain combines TRBV2 with TRBJ2-7; D remains ambiguous. Per the germline V gene, CDR1 is SNHLY and CDR2 is FYNNEI. V was clipped by 2 bases and J by 6 bases, with 5 bases between them. This CDR3 is 11 amino acids long. CDR3 bases: TGTGCCAGCAGTGAAATGGGCGAGCAGTACTTC. This gives the protein CASSEMGEQYF.

In its sample, this clone was seen once. The chain uses TRBV6-6 and TRBJ1-3, with D hard to call. V was trimmed by 8 bases and J by 4 bases, leaving 9 bases between them. The germline gives CDR1 MNHNY, CDR2 SVGAGI (reference sequence). The CDR3 spans 12 residues. Here the CDR3 reads CASVEMGNTIYF. CDR3 coding DNA: TGTGCCAGCGTGGAAATGGGAAACACCATATATTTT.

Only a few counts were recorded for this clone. V gene TRBV4-2 combines with J gene TRBJ2-7; D gene ambiguous. In germline, CDR1 is LGHNA, CDR2 YNFKEQ. The length of the CDR3 is 13 residues. V shed 0 bases and J shed 4 bases, with 7 bases lying between them. CDR3 amino acids: CASSQDLSYEQYF. CDR3 DNA: TGTGCCAGCAGCCAAGATCTGAGTTACGAGCAGTACTTC.

The V and J genes are TRBV18 and TRBJ1-6; weak D call: TRBD1 (5 bases). The germline V gene has CDR1 KGHSH and CDR2 LQKENI. The CDR3 extends over 12 amino acids. Trimming shortened V by 2 bases and J by 15 bases, and 11 bases separated the two germline ends. The CDR3 coding sequence is TGTGCCAGCTCACCAAGGGGAGAGAACCTCCACTTT. Translated, it gives CASSPRGENLHF.

This sequence joins TRBV9 and TRBJ2-1, with 8 bases that match TRBD2. The trim removed 3 bases at V and 0 bases at J, leaving 5 bases unmatched. Germline V gene data show CDR1 as SGDLS and CDR2 as YYNGEE. This CDR3 is 16 amino acids long. In nucleotides, the CDR3 is TGTGCCAGCAGCGCGGGGGGGACACGCTCCTACAATGAGCAGTTCTTC. Amino acid sequence: CASSAGGTRSYNEQFF. The full variable domain, completed using reference TRBV9 and TRBJ2-1, is DSGVTQTPKHLITATGQRVTLRCSPRSGDLSVYWYQQSLDQGLQFLIQYYNGEERAKGNILERFSAQQFPDLHSELNLSSLELGDSALYFCASSAGGTRSYNEQFFGPGTRLTVL.

The chain couples TRBV19 to TRBJ1-4; the match to TRBD1 covers 11 bases. Trimming removed 8 bases from V and 5 bases from J; junction bases left unmatched: 4. CDR3 length: 14 amino acids. In germline, CDR1 is LNHDA, CDR2 SQIVND (reference sequence). CDR3 sequence (DNA): TGTGCCAGTGCCGGGACAGGGGGGAATGAAAAACTGTTTTTT. Translating it yields CASAGTGGNEKLFF.